One sample yielded the 32 T cell receptor beta chains listed below, sequenced in a study of spatial heterogeneity in lung cancer (dated by TCRdb to between 2018 and 2021). General study outcomes and caveats: The number of expanded intratumoral alpha and beta TCRs correlated with the tumor nonsynonymous mutation count.

Their recognized antigens are unknown. Sample time point, as interpreted from the label and publication: sample taken at primary tumor resection. Libraries were constructed by 5' RACE. The listed sequencing device is NextSeq 500. TCRdb's own reprocessing of the public reads used fastp at Q25 and MiXCR and kept productive beta chains. Identical CDR3 protein sequences are pooled into one entry, listed with their most common genes and DNA. This sample comprises several thousand distinct CDR3 sequences, approximately 3.1% of them detected only once. Approximately 16% of the sample comes from the top ten. Material: lung tumor tissue, obtained at surgery. These receptor sequences come from a male donor with early-stage non-small cell lung cancer.

This clonotype appeared many times. The V and J genes are TRBV6-1 and TRBJ1-1, with D unclear. V lost 0 bases and J lost 12, with 11 bases in between. Germline values: CDR1 MNHNS, CDR2 SASEGT. The CDR3 extends over 12 amino acids. The CDR3 reads CASSEAGHGTFF. DNA for the CDR3: TGTGCCAGCAGTGAAGCGGGCCACGGAACTTTCTTT.

This clonotype has a count of ten or more. V and J are TRBV6-2 or TRBV6-3 and TRBJ2-3; TRBD1 might be the D (7 bases). The V and J ends lost 6 bases and 10 bases respectively, with 23 bases between them. The CDR3 extends over 15 amino acids. CDR1 MNHEY and CDR2 SVGEGT come from the germline V gene. The CDR3 DNA sequence: TGTGCCAGCAGGCCCTCAGGGGGAGGATTCGGGGCGCAGTATTTT. As protein: CASRPSGGGFGAQYF.

By share, this clonotype counts as medium-sized. The chain is built from TRBV18 and TRBJ2-2; D remains unclear. The CDR3 runs 16 residues. Germline lookup yields CDR1 KGHSH and CDR2 LQKENI. Trimming took off 6 bases at V and 0 bases at J, with 14 bases between the two ends. CDR3 sequence: CASSPSVRSNTGELFF. CDR3 bases: TGTGCCAGCTCTCCTTCCGTGCGGTCGAACACCGGGGAGCTGTTTTTT.

This clonotype was recorded at least ten times. The J gene is TRBJ2-7, the V gene TRBV10-2; 14 nucleotides agree with TRBD2. Germline CDR1 is WSHSY and CDR2 is SAAADI. The length of the CDR3 is 14 residues. With V trimmed by 7 bases and J by 4 bases, 3 bases remained unmatched. The CDR3 coding sequence is TGCGCCAGCACCGGGACTAGCGGGAGTTACGAGCAGTACTTC. It is translated as CASTGTSGSYEQYF.

There are a few counts of this clonotype. V and J are TRBV15 and TRBJ2-1; D may correspond to TRBD1 or TRBD2 (6 bases each). CDR1 LNHNV and CDR2 YYDKDF come from the germline V gene (reference sequence). This CDR3 region has 18 residues. The V end lost 4 bases, the J end lost 9 bases, and 28 bases lay between the germline ends. Written as DNA, the CDR3 is TGTGCCACCAGCATTCTCCTAAGGGGGGCCATTCATCGGGGTGAGCAGTTCTTC. Translated, it gives CATSILLRGAIHRGEQFF. Using reference TRBV15 and TRBJ2-1 for the parts outside the CDR3, the full variable domain is DAMVIQNPRYQVTQFGKPVTLSCSQTLNHNVMYWYQQKSSQAPKLLFHYYDKDFNNEADTPDNFQSRRPNTSFCFLDIRSPGLGDTAMYLCATSILLRGAIHRGEQFFGPGTRLTVL.

This clonotype was picked up many times. J is TRBJ1-1 and V is TRBV3-1, with 7 bases aligning to TRBD1. The CDR3 extends over 14 amino acids. Per germline, CDR1 LGHDT and CDR2 YNNKEL (reference sequence). The J segment lost 0 bases and the V segment lost 4 bases, leaving 2 bases of the junction unmatched. This CDR3 reads CASSLQGMNTEAFF. CDR3 sequence (DNA): TGTGCCAGCAGCCTACAGGGGATGAACACTGAAGCTTTCTTT.

By proportion, this clonotype is large. The chain links TRBV7-9 to TRBJ2-5; no clear D gene. V lost 2 bases, J lost 5 bases, and 9 bases lay in between. CDR3 length equals 13 residues. From germline, CDR1 is SEHNR and CDR2 FQNEAQ (reference sequence). CDR3 DNA sequence: TGTGCCAGCAGCTTAATCCAGCCGGAGACCCAGTACTTC. It translates to CASSLIQPETQYF.

The chain is built from TRBV18 and TRBJ1-3; no clear D gene. The V gene lost 3 bases and the J gene lost 0 bases, with 12 bases spanning the gap. The germline V gene has CDR1 KGHSH and CDR2 LQKENI. The CDR3 extends over 16 amino acids. The CDR3 nucleotides read TGTGCCAGCTCACCCCCGTTGTACAACTCTGGAAACACCATATATTTT. Amino acids: CASSPPLYNSGNTIYF.

This clonotype showed up just a few times. This may stem from a read error, because a much larger clone lies one nucleotide away. The V gene is TRBV3-1, the J gene TRBJ2-1, with 9 bases matching TRBD2. Germline CDR1 reads LGHDT; CDR2 reads YNNKEL (reference sequence). CDR3 length: 14 residues. Trimming removed 4 bases from V and 9 bases from J; junction bases left unmatched: 7. The CDR3 DNA reads as TGTGCCAGCAGCCCTAGCGGGGCTCGGCCTGAGCAGTTCTTC. The encoded protein is CASSPSGARPEQFF.

This clonotype is labeled medium-sized. In DNA form, the CDR3 reads TGTGCCACCAGTGATCGGAGTAGCACTGAAGCTTTCTTT. Encoded protein: CATSDRSSTEAFF. The V gene is TRBV24-1, the J gene TRBJ1-1, with D unclear. The V gene lost 3 bases and the J gene lost 4 bases, with 8 bases spanning the gap. The CDR3 has 13 amino acids. Germline assignment: CDR1 KGHDR and CDR2 SFDVKD.

This clonotype was seen a few times. With a much larger clone just one base away, this may be a read error. The V call is TRBV11-2, the J call TRBJ2-7; D unresolved. Germline-derived CDR1 and CDR2 are SGHAT and FQNNGV. The CDR3 is 13 amino acids. Trimming removed 3 bases at V and 0 bases at J, with 6 bases between. The CDR3: CASSLVSSYEQYF. For the CDR3, the DNA is TGTGCCAGCAGCTTGGTTAGCTCCTACGAGCAGTACTTC.

This clonotype was seen repeatedly, ten times or more. The chain couples TRBV19 to TRBJ2-1; D is undetermined. Trimming pared 0 bases from V and 0 bases from J, leaving 6 bases between. The CDR3 spans 15 residues. Germline V gene lookup returns CDR1 LNHDA and CDR2 SQIVND (reference sequence). The CDR3 DNA sequence: TGTGCCAGTAGTATAGACAGGAGCTCCTACAATGAGCAGTTCTTC. It yields the protein CASSIDRSSYNEQFF. Full variable domain (rest looked up from reference TRBV19 and TRBJ2-1): DGGITQSPKYLFRKEGQNVTLSCEQNLNHDAMYWYRQDPGQGLRLIYYSQIVNDFQKGDIAEGYSVSREKKESFPLTVTSAQKNPTAFYLCASSIDRSSYNEQFFGPGTRLTVL.

By proportion, this clonotype is medium-sized. The genes are TRBV10-3 and TRBJ2-5; 10 nucleotides align to TRBD1. The V gene end was trimmed by 8 bases and the J gene end by 5 bases; junction bases not matched to a gene: 8. The germline CDR1 and CDR2 sequences are ENHRY and SYGVKD. CDR3 length: 14 residues. The CDR3 bases are TGTGCCATCTCGGAAAAGGGACAGGGGGAGACCCAGTACTTC. Translated, it gives CAISEKGQGETQYF.

This clonotype was seen many times. J is TRBJ2-2 and V is TRBV30; D may be TRBD2 (5 bases). Germline V gene sequence: CDR1 GTSNPN, CDR2 SVGIG (reference sequence). The CDR3 runs 14 residues. V was clipped by 4 bases and J by 7 bases, with 16 bases between them. CDR3: CAWNRRAADGELFF. The CDR3 coding sequence is TGTGCCTGGAATCGGCGGGCAGCAGACGGGGAGCTGTTTTTT.

Notes on this clonotype: A much more abundant neighbour one base away suggests this may be a read error. The chain links TRBV12-3 or TRBV12-4 to TRBJ1-5; no reliable D call. This CDR3 is built from 14 residues. The CDR3 region has the DNA TGTGCCAGCAGTCCTATGTATAGCAATCAGACCCAGCATTTT. This gives the protein CASSPMYSNQTQHF.

Judged by abundance, this clonotype is medium-sized (0.01 to 0.1%). This chain connects TRBV5-6 to TRBJ2-1, with 7 bases that match TRBD1. CDR1 is SGHDT, CDR2 YYEEEE, per germline. This CDR3 spans 15 amino acids. The junction had 6 bases not matched to a gene; V was cut back by 5 bases and J by 1 base. CDR3 amino acids: CASSYRGGSYNEQFF. Here the CDR3 DNA reads TGTGCCAGCAGTTACAGGGGTGGGTCCTACAATGAGCAGTTCTTC.

At least ten counts were recorded for this clonotype. One base away lies a much larger clone, so this may be a sequencing read error. V gene TRBV25-1 combines with J gene TRBJ1-2, with D possibly being TRBD1 (5 bases). This CDR3 comprises 15 residues. CDR1 and CDR2 from the germline V gene are MGHDK and SYGVNS. Here the CDR3 DNA reads TGTGCCAGCAGCTTGAATAGGGCCGACGCCTGGGGCTACAACTTC. This encodes CASSLNRADAWGYNF.

This clonotype qualifies as medium-sized. The chain links TRBV5-4 to TRBJ2-7, with 8 bases identical to TRBD2. After removal of 1 base from V and 5 bases from J, the junction contained 5 bases not matched to a gene. This CDR3 is 14 amino acids long. The germline gives CDR1 SGHNT, CDR2 YYREEE (reference sequence). Here the CDR3 DNA reads TGTGCCAGCAGCTTGAAAAGCGGGAGTAACGAGCAGTACTTC. It encodes CASSLKSGSNEQYF.

This clonotype is medium-sized (0.01 to 0.1%). This chain joins TRBV7-9 and TRBJ2-7; 8 positions agree with TRBD2. Germline lookup yields CDR1 SEHNR and CDR2 FQNEAQ (reference sequence). With 5 bases clipped from V and 2 bases from J, the junction kept 2 bases outside the gene matches. The CDR3 length is 13 residues. The CDR3 bases are TGTGCCAGCAGCGCGGGGGGCCCCTACGAGCAGTACTTC. Amino acids: CASSAGGPYEQYF.

This clonotype was detected many times. V usage is TRBV27 and J usage is TRBJ2-7; D could derive from TRBD1 or TRBD2 (5 bases each). V lost 6 bases, J lost 3 bases, and 15 bases lay in between. This CDR3 is 14 amino acids long. Germline CDR1 reads MNHEY; CDR2 reads SMNVEV (reference sequence). The CDR3 nucleotides read TGTGCCAGCAGCCTGGGACGGTCGATCTACGAGCAGTACTTC. This encodes CASSLGRSIYEQYF.

Ten or more counts support this clonotype. The chain carries TRBV20-1 and TRBJ2-3; D is unresolved. The CDR3 has 17 amino acids. Germline V gene sequence: CDR1 DFQATT, CDR2 SNEGSKA (reference sequence). Deletions cut 5 bases from V and 3 bases from J, with 24 bases between. CDR3: CSADPMTVGRVTDTQYF. The CDR3 nucleotides are TGCAGTGCTGACCCTATGACGGTGGGCCGGGTGACAGATACGCAGTATTTT.

This clonotype was seen at least ten times. This sequence joins TRBV11-2 and TRBJ2-4; 8 bases align to TRBD1. The germline V gene has CDR1 SGHAT and CDR2 FQNNGV. The CDR3 loop spans 15 amino acids. V lost 5 bases to trimming and J lost 15 bases; unmatched junction nucleotides: 18. The CDR3 coding sequence is TGTGCCAGCAGCCCGCTGGACAGGGACCGTAAGGTTACGTACTTC. Amino acids: CASSPLDRDRKVTYF.

This clonotype was counted at least ten times. The J gene is TRBJ1-5, the V gene TRBV12-5; D uncertain. Deletions cut 5 bases from V and 8 bases from J, with 7 bases between. The length of the CDR3 is 11 residues. Germline CDR1 LGHNT, CDR2 FRNRAP. This chain's CDR3 is CASGPYEPQHF. For the CDR3, the DNA is TGTGCTAGTGGTCCTTATGAGCCCCAGCATTTT.

The chain uses TRBV12-3 or TRBV12-4 and TRBJ2-5; 10 nucleotides line up with TRBD2. V dropped 6 bases and J dropped 6; count of bases not matched to a gene: 10. The length of the CDR3 is 15 residues. Here the CDR3 DNA reads TGTGCCAGCAGCCAAAGCGGGGGGGCCTCGAAGACCCAGTACTTC. The encoded protein is CASSQSGGASKTQYF.

A few counts support this clonotype. V is TRBV5-4 and J is TRBJ2-1; 7 bases fit TRBD2. V lost 3 bases, J lost 7 bases, and 7 bases stayed unmatched. Germline assignment: CDR1 SGHNT and CDR2 YYREEE (reference sequence). CDR3 length: 14 amino acids. The CDR3 loop reads CASSWWEGRNEQFF. The CDR3 DNA reads TGTGCCAGCAGCTGGTGGGAGGGCCGGAATGAGCAGTTCTTC.

This clonotype was seen at least ten times. The chain uses TRBV9 and TRBJ2-4; perhaps D is TRBD1 or TRBD2 (6 bases each). This CDR3 has 13 residues. Per germline, CDR1 SGDLS and CDR2 YYNGEE. Between the trimmed V and J ends, which lost 3 bases and 5 bases, there was a span of 9 bases. The CDR3 loop is CASSEGGENIQYF. Written as DNA, the CDR3 is TGTGCCAGCAGCGAGGGGGGCGAAAACATTCAGTACTTC.

The table lists this clonotype with many counts. The chain recombines TRBV11-1 with TRBJ2-1, with 10 positions matching TRBD1. CDR3 length: 14 amino acids. The J segment lost 7 bases and the V segment lost 5 bases, leaving 5 bases of the junction unmatched. The germline V gene encodes CDR1 SGHAT and CDR2 FQDESV (reference sequence). This chain's CDR3 is CASSPLDRGNEQFF. CDR3 DNA: TGTGCCAGCAGCCCTTTGGACAGGGGGAATGAGCAGTTCTTC.

The V call is TRBV19, the J call TRBJ2-1, with 12 bases matching TRBD1. V trimming: 6 bases; J trimming: 5 bases; junction bases outside the gene matches: 5. Germline CDR1 LNHDA, CDR2 SQIVND (reference sequence). The CDR3 is 15 residues long. CDR3 in DNA: TGTGCCAGTAGAACCGGGACAGGGGGCCACAATGAGCAGTTCTTC. This codes for CASRTGTGGHNEQFF.

This clonotype was counted many times. The chain joins TRBV25-1 to TRBJ1-5, with 9 bases fitting TRBD1. This CDR3 has 18 residues. CDR1 is MGHDK, CDR2 SYGVNS, per germline. V trimming: 1 base; J trimming: 0 bases; junction bases outside the gene matches: 7. The CDR3 DNA sequence: TGTGCCAGCAGTGAATCGGGGGACAGGGAATATAGCAATCAGCCCCAGCATTTT. It codes for CASSESGDREYSNQPQHF.

This clonotype was observed many times. The chain carries TRBV7-9 and TRBJ2-5, with a weak D call TRBD2 (6 bases). CDR1 and CDR2 (germline): SEHNR, FQNEAQ (reference sequence). Trimming removed 3 bases from V and 2 bases from J, with 13 bases in between. The CDR3 runs 15 residues. The DNA for the CDR3 is TGTGCCAGCAGCTTGGGAGGTACAATTCAAGAGACCCAGTACTTC. It encodes CASSLGGTIQETQYF. Supplemented by reference TRBV7-9 and TRBJ2-5, the full variable domain reads DTGVSQNPRHKITKRGQNVTFRCDPISEHNRLYWYRQTLGQGPEFLTYFQNEAQLEKSRLLSDRFSAERPKGSFSTLEIQRTEQGDSAMYLCASSLGGTIQETQYFGPGTRLLVL.

This clonotype is medium-sized. This chain uses TRBV7-3 with TRBJ1-2, with 8 bases aligning to TRBD1. V was clipped by 3 bases and J by 8 bases; unmatched bases: 8. Germline V gene lookup returns CDR1 SGHTA and CDR2 FQGTGA. The CDR3 extends over 14 amino acids. In nucleotides, the CDR3 is TGTGCCAGCAGCTTCCAGGGGGCGTCTTTAGGCTACACCTTC. It translates to CASSFQGASLGYTF.

The chain recombines TRBV28 with TRBJ2-7, with D hard to call. The CDR3 length is 11 residues. Per germline, CDR1 MDHEN and CDR2 SYDVKM. The germline V and J ends were trimmed by 4 bases and 7 bases, with 8 bases remaining between them. CDR3: CASSSLGEQYF. Here the CDR3 DNA reads TGTGCCAGCAGTTCGCTAGGGGAGCAGTACTTC.